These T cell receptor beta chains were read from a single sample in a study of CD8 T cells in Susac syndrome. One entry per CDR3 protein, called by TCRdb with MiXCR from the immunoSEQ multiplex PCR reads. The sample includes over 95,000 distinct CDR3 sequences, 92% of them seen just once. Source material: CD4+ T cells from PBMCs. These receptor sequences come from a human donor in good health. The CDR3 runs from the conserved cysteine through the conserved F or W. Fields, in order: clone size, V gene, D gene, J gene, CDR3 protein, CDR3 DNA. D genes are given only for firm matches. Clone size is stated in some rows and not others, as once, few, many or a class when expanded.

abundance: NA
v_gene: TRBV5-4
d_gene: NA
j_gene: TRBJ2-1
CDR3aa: CASSLGAERHNEQFF
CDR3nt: TGTGCCAGCAGCTTGGGGGCCGAACGCCACAATGAGCAGTTCTTC

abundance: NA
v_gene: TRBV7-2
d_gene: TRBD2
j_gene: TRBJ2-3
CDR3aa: CASSSTSGRAQGDTQYF
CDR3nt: TGTGCCAGCAGCTCGACTAGCGGGAGAGCCCAGGGAGATACGCAGTATTTT

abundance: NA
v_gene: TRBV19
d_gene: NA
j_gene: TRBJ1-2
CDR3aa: CASTPSMGRGVYGYTF
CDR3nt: TGTGCCAGTACCCCAAGTATGGGGCGGGGGGTCTATGGCTACACCTTC

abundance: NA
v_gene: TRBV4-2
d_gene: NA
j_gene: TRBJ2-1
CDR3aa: CASSQGPSGRGLNEQFF
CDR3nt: TGTGCCAGCAGCCAAGGACCATCCGGGAGGGGGCTCAATGAGCAGTTCTTC

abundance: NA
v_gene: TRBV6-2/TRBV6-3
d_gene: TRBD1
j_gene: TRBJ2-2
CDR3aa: CASNQIQPDRGKTGELFF
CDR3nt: TGTGCCAGCAATCAAATACAACCGGACAGGGGGAAGACCGGGGAGCTGTTTTTT

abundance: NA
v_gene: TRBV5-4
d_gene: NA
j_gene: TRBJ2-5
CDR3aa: CASSFGAPENQETQYF
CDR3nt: TGTGCCAGCAGCTTTGGGGCCCCGGAGAACCAAGAGACCCAGTACTTC

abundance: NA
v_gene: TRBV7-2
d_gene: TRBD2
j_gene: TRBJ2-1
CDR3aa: CASSSSGGAGVYNEQFF
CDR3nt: TGTGCCAGCAGCTCCTCGGGTGGGGCGGGGGTATACAATGAGCAGTTCTTC

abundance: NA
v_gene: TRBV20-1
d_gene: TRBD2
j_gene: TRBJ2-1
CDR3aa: CSAPGGQRLLDEQFF
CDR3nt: TGCAGTGCTCCGGGGGGGCAACGGCTACTCGATGAGCAGTTCTTC

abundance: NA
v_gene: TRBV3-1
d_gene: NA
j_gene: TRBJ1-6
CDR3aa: CASSQTAGWNSPLHF
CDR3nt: TGTGCCAGCAGCCAAACAGCAGGGTGGAATTCACCCCTCCACTTT

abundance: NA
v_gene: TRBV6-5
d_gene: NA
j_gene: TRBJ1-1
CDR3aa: CASSRSGDTEAFF
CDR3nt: TGTGCCAGCAGTCGATCAGGGGACACTGAAGCTTTCTTT

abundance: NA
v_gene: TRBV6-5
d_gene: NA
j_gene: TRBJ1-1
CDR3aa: CASSYRRFGAGTEAFF
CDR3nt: TGTGCCAGCAGTTACCGCCGTTTCGGGGCGGGCACTGAAGCTTTCTTT

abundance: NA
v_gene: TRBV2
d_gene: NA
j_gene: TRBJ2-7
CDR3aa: CAGGSVQGNYEQYF
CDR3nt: TGTGCCGGGGGGTCGGTGCAGGGGAACTACGAGCAGTACTTC

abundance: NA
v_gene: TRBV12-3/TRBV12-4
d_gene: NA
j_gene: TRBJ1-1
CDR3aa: CASSQGSGTEAFF
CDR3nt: TGTGCCAGCAGTCAGGGCTCCGGCACTGAAGCTTTCTTT

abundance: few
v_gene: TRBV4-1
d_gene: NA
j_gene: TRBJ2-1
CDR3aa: CASSFGVEQFF
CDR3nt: TGCGCCAGCAGCTTCGGCGTTGAGCAGTTCTTC

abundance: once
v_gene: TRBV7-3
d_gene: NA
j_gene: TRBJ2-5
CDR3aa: CASSLGQTSGETQYF
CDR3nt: TGTGCCAGCAGCTTAGGGCAGACGTCGGGGGAGACCCAGTACTTC

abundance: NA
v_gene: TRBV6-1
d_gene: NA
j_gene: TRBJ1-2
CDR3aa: CASSEARPGDYGYTF
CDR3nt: TGTGCCAGCAGTGAAGCTAGGCCAGGAGACTATGGCTACACCTTC

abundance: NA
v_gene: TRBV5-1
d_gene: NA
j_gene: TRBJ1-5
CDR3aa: CASSLTWDGNQPQHF
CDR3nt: TGCGCCAGCAGCTTGACCTGGGATGGCAATCAGCCCCAGCATTTT

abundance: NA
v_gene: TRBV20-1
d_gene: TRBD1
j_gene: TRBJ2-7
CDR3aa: CSAPGQERYYEQYF
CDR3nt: TGCAGTGCTCCTGGACAGGAGCGCTACTACGAGCAGTACTTC

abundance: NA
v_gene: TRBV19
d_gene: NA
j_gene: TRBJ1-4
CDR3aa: CASSTGARSDEKLFF
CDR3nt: TGTGCCAGTAGTACAGGGGCGCGGTCGGATGAAAAACTGTTTTTT

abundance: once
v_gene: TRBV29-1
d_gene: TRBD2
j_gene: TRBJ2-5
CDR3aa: CSIVGVSGGPQETQYF
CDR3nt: TGCAGCATTGTTGGCGTTAGCGGGGGGCCCCAAGAGACCCAGTACTTC

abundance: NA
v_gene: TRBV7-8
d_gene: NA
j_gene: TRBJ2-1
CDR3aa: CASSRGQFQNYNEQFF
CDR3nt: TGTGCCAGCAGCCGTGGACAGTTCCAGAACTACAATGAGCAGTTCTTC

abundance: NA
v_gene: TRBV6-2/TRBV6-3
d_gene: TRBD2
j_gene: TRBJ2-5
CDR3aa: CASSYVTSGYWGTQYF
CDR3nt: TGTGCCAGCAGTTACGTAACTAGCGGGTACTGGGGGACCCAGTACTTC

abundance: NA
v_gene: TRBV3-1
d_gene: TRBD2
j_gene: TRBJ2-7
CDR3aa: CASSRGLPDEQYF
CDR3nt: TGTGCCAGCAGCCGGGGACTACCAGACGAGCAGTACTTC

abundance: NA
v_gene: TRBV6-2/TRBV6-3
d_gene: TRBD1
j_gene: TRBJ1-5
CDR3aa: CASSSAQGQGSNQPQHF
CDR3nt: TGTGCCAGCAGTTCAGCCCAGGGACAGGGCAGCAATCAGCCCCAGCATTTT

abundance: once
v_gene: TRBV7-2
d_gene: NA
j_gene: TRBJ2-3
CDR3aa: CASSLVPVADTQYF
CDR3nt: TGTGCCAGCAGCTTAGTACCTGTCGCAGATACGCAGTATTTT

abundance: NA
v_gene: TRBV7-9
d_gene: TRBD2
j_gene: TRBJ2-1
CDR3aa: CASGPGRREGRYNEQFF
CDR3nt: TGTGCCAGCGGTCCCGGGCGGCGGGAGGGCCGTTACAATGAGCAGTTCTTC

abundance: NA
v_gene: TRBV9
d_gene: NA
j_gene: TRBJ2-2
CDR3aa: CASSEGGYDTGELFF
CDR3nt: TGTGCCAGCAGTGAGGGAGGTTATGACACCGGGGAGCTGTTTTTT

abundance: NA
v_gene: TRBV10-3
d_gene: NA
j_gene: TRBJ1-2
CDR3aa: CATGTNYGYTF
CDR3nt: TGTGCCACCGGTACTAACTATGGCTACACCTTC

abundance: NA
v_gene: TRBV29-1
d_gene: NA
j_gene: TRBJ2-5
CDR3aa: CSAGFRRQQETQYF
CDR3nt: TGCAGCGCGGGGTTTAGGAGACAGCAAGAGACCCAGTACTTC

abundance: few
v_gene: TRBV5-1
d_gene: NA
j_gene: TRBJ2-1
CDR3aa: CASSQQDSYNEQFF
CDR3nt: TGCGCCAGCAGCCAGCAGGACTCCTACAATGAGCAGTTCTTC

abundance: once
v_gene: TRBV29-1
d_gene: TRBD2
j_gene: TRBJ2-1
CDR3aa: CSVAGLAETYNEQFF
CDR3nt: TGCAGCGTCGCAGGACTAGCGGAAACCTACAATGAGCAGTTCTTC

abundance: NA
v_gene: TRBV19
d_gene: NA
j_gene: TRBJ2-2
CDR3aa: CASSYGGPGTGELFF
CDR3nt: TGTGCCAGTAGTTATGGGGGTCCGGGGACCGGGGAGCTGTTTTTT

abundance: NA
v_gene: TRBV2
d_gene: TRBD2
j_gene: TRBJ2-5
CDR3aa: CASSEGSGSVRETQYF
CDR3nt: TGTGCCAGCAGTGAAGGTAGCGGGAGTGTACGCGAGACCCAGTACTTC

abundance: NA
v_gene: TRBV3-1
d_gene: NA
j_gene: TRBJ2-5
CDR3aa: CASSQLTPLAGETQYF
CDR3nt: TGTGCCAGCAGCCAGTTGACACCTCTCGCGGGAGAGACCCAGTACTTC

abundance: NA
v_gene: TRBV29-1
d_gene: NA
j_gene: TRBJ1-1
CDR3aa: CSVDDIEAFF
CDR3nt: TGCAGCGTTGATGATATCGAAGCTTTCTTT

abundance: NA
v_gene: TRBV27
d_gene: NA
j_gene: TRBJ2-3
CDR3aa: CASTPMPGGAHTQYF
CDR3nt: TGTGCCAGCACCCCTATGCCCGGCGGGGCCCATACGCAGTATTTT

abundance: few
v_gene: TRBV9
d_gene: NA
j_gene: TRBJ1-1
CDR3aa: CASSVGPGGTEAFF
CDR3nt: TGTGCCAGCAGCGTAGGTCCCGGGGGGACTGAGGCTTTCTTT

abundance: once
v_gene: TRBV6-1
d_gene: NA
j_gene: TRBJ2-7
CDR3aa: CASSEARTVAYEQYF
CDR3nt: TGTGCCAGCAGTGAAGCAAGGACTGTAGCCTACGAGCAGTACTTC